This TCR beta chain derives from a study of cytomegalovirus exposure and HLA in healthy donors. Whole-study findings and limits: As a later analysis revealed, the rate of TCR association differed by HLA locus, with DRB1 most and HLA-C fewest.

About this clone itself: The antigen is undetermined.

The study ran its PCR with 60 Vbeta and 13 Jbeta primers. Sequencing used immunoSEQ multiplex PCR; TCRdb keeps in-frame clones, though not all of them. Of about 210,000 clones listed, roughly 82% are singletons. Looked up from germline, CDR1 is SGHRS and CDR2 is YFSETQ. V shed 0 bases, J shed 1 base, and the junction held 2 bases outside the gene matches. This CDR3 has 16 amino acids. This TCR derives from a middle-aged man in good health and CMV-seropositive. V and J are TRBV5-1 and TRBJ1-3; TRBD1 aligns across 9 bases. Sequences were obtained from PBMCs. The chain's CDR3 is CASSLEQGASGNTIYF. Written as DNA, the CDR3 is TGCGCCAGCAGCTTGGAACAGGGGGCTTCTGGAAACACCATATATTTT.